This is a list of T cell receptor beta chains from one sample in a study of shared clonotypes between healthy human individuals. Method: immunoSEQ multiplex PCR; TCRdb's copy keeps in-frame clones and lacks some. The sample records some 2,500,000 clones, over 85% being singletons. The sequenced material came from naive CD4+ T cells from PBMCs. Source of these receptors: a young man in good health. Some clones in this sample may be carry-over from other donors' samples. The CDR3 runs from the conserved cysteine through the conserved F or W. D genes are given only for firm matches. Part of the rows lack a size; the others show once, few, many or a class for expanded clones.

abundance: -; j_gene: TRBJ2-2; d_gene: -; v_gene: TRBV7-3; CDR3aa: CASSTTGELFF; CDR3nt: TGTGCCAGCAGCACTACCGGGGAGCTGTTTTTT
abundance: -; j_gene: TRBJ2-4; d_gene: TRBD2; v_gene: TRBV4-1; CDR3aa: CASSPWGGNIQYF; CDR3nt: TGCGCCAGCAGCCCCTGGGGAGGGAACATTCAGTACTTC
abundance: -; j_gene: TRBJ2-7; d_gene: TRBD2; v_gene: TRBV9; CDR3aa: CASSVYASGSYEQYF; CDR3nt: TGTGCCAGCAGCGTATACGCGAGCGGGAGCTACGAGCAGTACTTC
abundance: -; j_gene: TRBJ2-1; d_gene: -; v_gene: TRBV6-1; CDR3aa: CASSGGTSYNEQFF; CDR3nt: TGTGCCAGCAGTGGGGGGACATCATACAATGAGCAGTTCTTC
abundance: -; j_gene: TRBJ1-1; d_gene: -; v_gene: TRBV5-1; CDR3aa: CASSPGINTEAFF; CDR3nt: TGCGCCAGCAGCCCCGGGATTAACACTGAAGCTTTCTTT
abundance: -; j_gene: TRBJ2-7; d_gene: TRBD2; v_gene: TRBV5-6; CDR3aa: CASSPYWGGGGSYEQYF; CDR3nt: TGTGCCAGCAGCCCCTACTGGGGCGGGGGGGGATCCTACGAGCAGTACTTC
abundance: -; j_gene: TRBJ2-5; d_gene: -; v_gene: TRBV29-1; CDR3aa: CSSLGQPSSGETQYF; CDR3nt: TGCAGTTCCCTGGGGCAGCCATCCTCGGGGGAGACCCAGTACTTC
abundance: -; j_gene: TRBJ1-1; d_gene: -; v_gene: TRBV7-3; CDR3aa: CASSLFPNSGEAFF; CDR3nt: TGTGCCAGCAGCTTATTCCCAAATTCGGGTGAAGCTTTCTTT
abundance: -; j_gene: TRBJ1-1; d_gene: TRBD1; v_gene: TRBV28; CDR3aa: CASRRQLTGGPEAFF; CDR3nt: TGTGCCAGCAGGAGGCAGCTGACAGGGGGCCCTGAAGCTTTCTTT
abundance: -; j_gene: TRBJ2-5; d_gene: -; v_gene: TRBV11-2; CDR3aa: CAMPTSTQYF; CDR3nt: TGTGCCATGCCGACATCGACCCAGTACTTC
abundance: -; j_gene: TRBJ2-3; d_gene: TRBD1; v_gene: TRBV10-3; CDR3aa: CAISGQGSGDTQYF; CDR3nt: TGTGCCATCAGCGGACAGGGTTCGGGAGATACGCAGTATTTT
abundance: -; j_gene: TRBJ2-3; d_gene: -; v_gene: TRBV9; CDR3aa: CASSALSGGPTDTQYF; CDR3nt: TGTGCCAGCAGCGCGCTATCCGGGGGTCCCACAGATACGCAGTATTTT
abundance: few; j_gene: TRBJ2-3; d_gene: TRBD2; v_gene: TRBV9; CDR3aa: CASSVGLAGTDTQYF; CDR3nt: TGTGCCAGCAGCGTAGGACTAGCGGGCACAGATACGCAGTATTTT
abundance: -; j_gene: TRBJ1-2; d_gene: -; v_gene: TRBV28; CDR3aa: CASSEGPSSGYGYTF; CDR3nt: TGTGCCAGCAGTGAGGGGCCATCCAGCGGCTATGGCTACACCTTC
abundance: -; j_gene: TRBJ1-1; d_gene: -; v_gene: TRBV5-1; CDR3aa: CASSLGENTEAFF; CDR3nt: TGCGCCAGCAGCTTAGGGGAAAACACTGAAGCTTTCTTT
abundance: -; j_gene: TRBJ1-2; d_gene: -; v_gene: TRBV6-1; CDR3aa: CASSEAQGPYGYTF; CDR3nt: TGTGCCAGCAGTGAGGCACAGGGTCCCTATGGCTACACCTTC
abundance: -; j_gene: TRBJ2-7; d_gene: TRBD2; v_gene: TRBV4-1; CDR3aa: CASSQAPGTSGMLEQYF; CDR3nt: TGCGCCAGCAGCCAAGCCCCCGGGACTAGCGGGATGCTCGAGCAGTACTTC
abundance: -; j_gene: TRBJ2-3; d_gene: -; v_gene: TRBV5-4; CDR3aa: CASSGRGTSTDTQYF; CDR3nt: TGTGCCAGCAGCGGACGTGGAACCAGCACAGATACGCAGTATTTT
abundance: -; j_gene: TRBJ1-1; d_gene: -; v_gene: TRBV29-1; CDR3aa: CSVAGADTEAFF; CDR3nt: TGCAGCGTTGCAGGGGCGGACACTGAAGCTTTCTTT
abundance: -; j_gene: TRBJ1-5; d_gene: -; v_gene: TRBV6-1; CDR3aa: CASSEDLGGNQPQHF; CDR3nt: TGTGCCAGCAGTGAAGACCTGGGTGGCAATCAGCCCCAGCATTTT
abundance: -; j_gene: TRBJ2-3; d_gene: -; v_gene: TRBV19; CDR3aa: CASSRFGDTQYF; CDR3nt: TGTGCCAGCTCCCGGTTTGGAGATACGCAGTATTTT
abundance: once; j_gene: TRBJ2-7; d_gene: -; v_gene: TRBV7-8; CDR3aa: CASSFLSGQRYEQYF; CDR3nt: TGTGCCAGCAGCTTCTTGTCTGGACAGAGATACGAGCAGTACTTC
abundance: -; j_gene: TRBJ1-4; d_gene: -; v_gene: TRBV5-1; CDR3aa: CASSAGPAKVEKLFF; CDR3nt: TGCGCCAGCAGCGCGGGACCAGCCAAAGTTGAAAAACTGTTTTTT
abundance: -; j_gene: TRBJ1-6; d_gene: -; v_gene: TRBV28; CDR3aa: CLLPKGKGPFETHSPLHF; CDR3nt: TGCCTTCTACCCAAGGGTAAGGGACCGTTCGAAACACATTCACCCCTCCACTTT
abundance: once; j_gene: TRBJ2-1; d_gene: -; v_gene: TRBV15; CDR3aa: CATSRTGLNEQFF; CDR3nt: TGTGCCACCAGCAGGACCGGGCTAAATGAGCAGTTCTTC
abundance: -; j_gene: TRBJ2-1; d_gene: TRBD2; v_gene: TRBV4-3; CDR3aa: CASSQMGGDEQFF; CDR3nt: TGCGCCAGCAGCCAGATGGGGGGGGATGAGCAGTTCTTC
abundance: -; j_gene: TRBJ2-5; d_gene: -; v_gene: TRBV11-3; CDR3aa: CASSLGIQETQYF; CDR3nt: TGTGCCAGCAGCCTGGGGATACAAGAGACCCAGTACTTC
abundance: -; j_gene: TRBJ1-4; d_gene: -; v_gene: TRBV6-5; CDR3aa: CASSYNRGEKLFF; CDR3nt: TGTGCCAGCAGTTACAACAGAGGGGAAAAACTGTTTTTT
abundance: -; j_gene: TRBJ1-5; d_gene: -; v_gene: TRBV2; CDR3aa: CASSAGLRSNQPQHF; CDR3nt: TGTGCCAGCAGCGCAGGGTTGAGGAGCAATCAGCCCCAGCATTTT
abundance: once; j_gene: TRBJ2-3; d_gene: -; v_gene: TRBV5-1; CDR3aa: CASSLMAGTDTQYF; CDR3nt: TGCGCCAGCAGCTTGATGGCTGGCACAGATACGCAGTATTTT
abundance: -; j_gene: TRBJ2-1; d_gene: TRBD2; v_gene: TRBV4-2; CDR3aa: CASSQAGGSSYNEQFF; CDR3nt: TGTGCCAGCAGCCAAGCTGGCGGGAGCTCCTACAATGAGCAGTTCTTC
abundance: -; j_gene: TRBJ2-7; d_gene: TRBD2; v_gene: TRBV27; CDR3aa: CASGWTSGRSMEQYF; CDR3nt: TGTGCCAGCGGATGGACTAGCGGGAGATCCATGGAGCAGTACTTC
abundance: -; j_gene: TRBJ2-1; d_gene: -; v_gene: TRBV4-3; CDR3aa: CASSQELVDYNEQFF; CDR3nt: TGCGCCAGCAGCCAAGAGTTGGTGGATTACAATGAGCAGTTCTTC
abundance: -; j_gene: TRBJ2-1; d_gene: -; v_gene: TRBV11-2; CDR3aa: CASSAGERIQFF; CDR3nt: TGTGCCAGCAGTGCCGGGGAGCGGATACAGTTCTTC
abundance: -; j_gene: TRBJ2-5; d_gene: TRBD1; v_gene: TRBV5-6; CDR3aa: CASSLYSGGETQYF; CDR3nt: TGTGCCAGCAGCTTGTATTCAGGGGGAGAGACCCAGTACTTC
abundance: -; j_gene: TRBJ2-7; d_gene: TRBD2; v_gene: TRBV18; CDR3aa: CASSPIGTSGRAETPQYF; CDR3nt: TGTGCCAGCTCACCAATAGGGACTAGCGGGAGGGCCGAGACGCCGCAGTACTTC
abundance: -; j_gene: TRBJ2-7; d_gene: TRBD2; v_gene: TRBV15; CDR3aa: CATSTLMTSGRNEQYF; CDR3nt: TGTGCCACCAGCACCTTAATGACTAGCGGGAGAAACGAGCAGTACTTC
abundance: -; j_gene: TRBJ1-5; d_gene: TRBD1; v_gene: TRBV2; CDR3aa: CASISDRGNQPQHF; CDR3nt: TGTGCCAGCATTTCCGACAGGGGGAATCAGCCCCAGCATTTT
abundance: -; j_gene: TRBJ2-7; d_gene: TRBD1; v_gene: TRBV28; CDR3aa: CASSSLGTEPYEQYF; CDR3nt: TGTGCCAGCAGTTCGCTCGGGACAGAACCCTACGAGCAGTACTTC